The entry that follows covers one TCR beta chain sequence. The data are from a study of early T cells in non-severe SARS-CoV-2 infection. Germline V lookup: CDR1 ENHRY, CDR2 SYGVKD. The CDR3 runs to 16 residues. Trimming stripped 7 bases from V and 1 base from J, with 16 bases between. One entry per CDR3 protein, called by TCRdb with MiXCR from the 5' RACE reads. The data show under 45,000 distinct CDR3 sequences, 6% to 8% seen once. The receptor was derived from an adult who was a healthcare worker with PCR-confirmed SARS-CoV-2 infection or an uninfected control (not recorded which). The sample here was whole blood, taken at baseline. This chain joins TRBV10-3 and TRBJ2-2; a possible D gene is TRBD1 (6 bases). The CDR3 sequence is CAIKGSGTRNTGELFF. The DNA for the CDR3 is TGTGCCATCAAAGGGTCCGGGACAAGGAACACCGGGGAGCTGTTTTTT.